This TCR beta chain is drawn from a study of T cell responses to AZD1222 COVID-19 vaccine. Turning to the study itself: It was second doses at about 4 or about 12 weeks that were pooled. Study observations and caveats: It should be noted that donors were predominantly white British and more often female, and clonal diversity was possibly underestimated. Repertoire samples came only from after the peak T cell response. Baseline testing showed seropositivity in only a handful of AZD1222 recipients.

Trimming stripped 3 bases from V and 1 base from J, with 8 bases between. CDR3 length equals 13 residues. In germline, CDR1 is SGHNT, CDR2 YYREEE (reference sequence). About this clone: Antigen specificity is unknown.

Assay: immunoSEQ multiplex PCR; the TCRdb copy retains only in-frame clones and omits some. The sample lists nearly 90,000 clones, 88% occurring once. The J gene is TRBJ2-7, the V gene TRBV5-4; no reliable D call. The receptor's source is an adult in good health. Sequences were derived from peripheral blood, sampled on day 0 of AZD1222 vaccination. The CDR3 loop reads CASSSSGSYEQYF. CDR3 nucleotides: TGTGCCAGCAGCTCATCAGGTTCCTACGAGCAGTACTTC.